This T cell receptor (beta chain) was found in a study of T-cell memory formation after mild COVID-19. TCRdb fed the 5' RACE reads into MiXCR, producing one record per CDR3 protein. The repertoire holds some 600,000 distinct CDR3 sequences, around a sixth seen once, with 8.1% in the top ten. This CDR3 comprises 15 residues. The germline CDR1 and CDR2 sequences are LGHNA and YNFKEQ. The ends were cut back, 1 base at V and 3 bases at J, with 12 bases in the middle. The chain joins TRBV4-2 to TRBJ1-2, with D unresolved. The receptor was isolated from an adult woman who had mild COVID-19 (a few samples of this study predate the infection). Cell type and time point are not known. Sequencing was carried out using PBMCs or a T cell subset sorted from them (not recorded which). CDR3 nucleotides: TGTGCCAGCAGCCAAGGAAGGGAGCCCGACTATGGCTACACCTTC. Its protein product is CASSQGREPDYGYTF.